This T cell receptor (beta chain) was observed in a study of a mutant IDH1 vaccine in newly diagnosed glioma (dated by TCRdb to the early 2020s). Regarding the study in general: Vaccination began 4-6 weeks after radiotherapy alone, or alongside temozolomide cycles in the chemotherapy-containing groups. Before enrollment, most patients had been given radiochemotherapy with temozolomide as standard therapy, while the rest had received either radiotherapy alone or temozolomide alone. Peripheral blood was collected at six visits: V03 (baseline), V05, V07, V10, V12 and V13. The week-35 safety follow-up took place at visit V12, and the week-47 end of study took place at visit V13. For exploratory analyses, approximately 23 treated patients had longitudinal TCRB deep sequencing done wherever samples were available. Of the roughly 31 treated patients, roughly 60% were male and approximately 40% were female, and the mean age was approximately 39 years. Overall results and qualifications from the work: Selection of PBMC samples for TCRB deep sequencing was based on availability. Vaccine-induced immune responses across multiple MHC alleles were detected in 80% to 95% of patients. The authors noted that analyses of patient blood samples could not be reproduced because of sample limitations. No apparent relationship was observed between pseudoprogression and alterations in the top peripheral T cell clonotypes detected by TCRB sequencing.

Libraries were constructed by the immunoSEQ multiplex PCR assay. The hsTCRB Kit was used according to the manufacturer's protocol to amplify rearranged TCR beta chain sequences. TCRB libraries were sequenced on an Illumina MiSeq. From the authors' description of their analysis: Demultiplexing, trimming and gene mapping were performed with the kit vendor's proprietary platform. TCRdb retrieved this table from immuneACCESS and kept in-frame rearrangements only. Not all clones are present; in checked studies, unresolved V genes account for under half, and no reason is known for the remainder. V and J calls and clone size are given by that table; D and trimming were obtained from the DNA. Across this sample there are 50,000 to 70,000 clones, with 74% seen only once. Roughly 5% of the sample goes to the ten largest clones. The sample's time point label is to be understood as: week 35, safety follow-up. Every vaccine dose consisted of 300 ug of a 20-mer mutant IDH1 peptide in Montanide, administered subcutaneously together with topical imiquimod. Patients were given eight vaccinations, in weeks 1, 3, 5, 7, 11, 15, 19 and 23, which matched visits V03 through V10. Donors had newly diagnosed WHO grade 3 or 4 IDH1-mutant astrocytomas with loss of nuclear ATRX. The samples were drawn from NOA16, a multicentre, single-arm, open-label phase I trial in Germany that tested a mutant IDH1 peptide vaccine in humans for the first time. The DNeasy Blood and Tissue Kit was used to extract genomic DNA from EDTA blood for TCRB sequencing.

As to this clone: The antigen it binds to is not known. Within one base of it there is no much larger clone, and no base qualities were kept.

In the germline V gene (reference sequence), CDR1 corresponds to MNHEY and CDR2 to SMNVEV. CDR3 length: 13 amino acids, cysteine to phenylalanine. Just the 39-base CDR3 DNA is kept, in frame starting at base 1. V sheds 7 bases and J sheds 0 bases, leaving 10 bases between their ends. The specimen was PBMCs, collected from a glioma patient whose treatment included an IDH1 peptide vaccine. This TCR was sampled from a man aged 45-60 years with glioma. This receptor chain uses TRBV27 and TRBJ2-7, with TRBD1 as a weak D call on 5 bases. CDR3 protein: CASTRTGSYEQYF. Read as DNA, the sequence is TGTGCCAGCACGAGAACAGGCTCCTACGAGCAGTACTTC.